This T cell receptor beta chain was found in a study of blood T cell repertoires in COVID-19. Study details: Spain, Italy and the United States supplied samples that represented acute and convalescent COVID-19. PBMCs, B-cell-depleted T cells, or T cells were the source of the cDNA or gDNA that made up the material.

As handled by the study authors: Quantification of nucleated cells was approximated via reference gene primer amplification. The assay was immunoSEQ multiplex PCR, and TCRdb's table has in-frame clones only and misses some. V and J calls and clone size are copied from that table; D and trimming were computed from the DNA. The sample records 300,000 or so clones, over 80% being singletons. The specimen sequenced was peripheral blood. The origin of this receptor is a woman between 40 and 50 years old with acute or convalescent COVID-19.

The CDR3 protein is CASSQAVANTEAFF. The CDR3 region has the DNA TGCGCCAGCAGCCAGGCAGTGGCTAACACTGAAGCTTTCTTT. The gene calls are TRBV4-1 and TRBJ1-1; D not resolved. The CDR3 spans 14 residues. Per germline, CDR1 MGHRA and CDR2 YSYEKL. The V gene lost 3 bases and the J gene lost 2 bases, with 10 bases spanning the gap.